The sequence of this T cell receptor beta chain was determined in a study of OX40 agonist ivuxolimab in advanced cancers. Study-level information: Patients were infused with ivuxolimab every 2 weeks at 0.01 to 10 mg/kg.

This CDR3 is built from 13 residues. Germline V gives CDR1 MNHEY, CDR2 SVGAGI. The germline V and J ends were trimmed by 4 bases and 4 bases, with 7 bases remaining between them. Sequencing used immunoSEQ multiplex PCR; TCRdb keeps in-frame clones, though not all of them. Counted here are under 20,000 clones, around 85% occurring once; the ten biggest clones make up roughly 15%. This rearrangement joins TRBV6-5 to TRBJ2-2; D not certain. The TCR was taken from an adult with an advanced solid tumor such as melanoma, head and neck, liver or kidney cancer. Sequenced here: CD4+ or CD8+ T cells sorted from blood, sampled in a trial of the OX40 agonist ivuxolimab. CDR3 sequence reads: CASSFGFTGELFF. CDR3 sequence (DNA): TGTGCCAGCAGTTTCGGATTCACCGGGGAGCTGTTTTTT.